This TCR beta chain was sequenced during a study of cytomegalovirus exposure and HLA in healthy donors. It was with 60 Vbeta and 13 Jbeta primers that the PCR ran. Generated by immunoSEQ multiplex PCR, the TCRdb table keeps only in-frame clones and is missing some. Of about 130,000 clones detected, 77% appear once; the ten largest clones hold around 2%. The CDR3 is 14 amino acids. The junction had 6 bases not matched to a gene; V was cut back by 5 bases and J by 5 bases. Germline V CDR1 and CDR2: WNHNN, SYGVQD (reference sequence). Sequenced input: PBMCs. The receptor was derived from a man younger than 45 in good health and CMV-seronegative. V is TRBV10-1 and J is TRBJ2-1, with 7 bases fitting TRBD1. DNA for the CDR3: TGCGCCAGCAGTCAACAGGGGCTGCACAATGAGCAGTTCTTC. As protein: CASSQQGLHNEQFF.